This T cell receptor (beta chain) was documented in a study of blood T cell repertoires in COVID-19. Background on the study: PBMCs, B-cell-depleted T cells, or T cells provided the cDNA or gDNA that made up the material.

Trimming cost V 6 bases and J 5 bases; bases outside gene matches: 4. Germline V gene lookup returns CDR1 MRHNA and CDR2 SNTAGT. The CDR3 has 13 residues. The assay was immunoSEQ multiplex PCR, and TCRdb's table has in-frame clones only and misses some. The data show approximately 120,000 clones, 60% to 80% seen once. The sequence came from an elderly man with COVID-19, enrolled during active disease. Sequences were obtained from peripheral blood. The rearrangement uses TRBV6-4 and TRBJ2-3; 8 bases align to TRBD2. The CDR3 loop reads CASSGLAGDTQYF. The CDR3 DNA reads TGTGCCAGCAGCGGACTAGCCGGAGATACGCAGTATTTT.